A single sample is the source of the 24 T cell receptor beta chains below, sequenced in a study of T cell responses to AZD1222 COVID-19 vaccine. TCRdb's table, derived via immunoSEQ multiplex PCR, lists solely in-frame clones and lacks some. The data show over 85,000 clones, approximately 92% seen once. The sample was peripheral blood, taken 28 days after the second AZD1222 dose. These receptors all stem from an adult who received the AZD1222 COVID-19 vaccine.

V and J are TRBV7-2 and TRBJ2-5; no clear D gene. The CDR3 extends over 12 amino acids. The V end was cut by 8 bases, the J end by 5 bases, with 12 bases between. Germline V gives CDR1 SGHTA, CDR2 FQGNSA. The CDR3: CASGRARETQYF. CDR3 coding DNA: TGTGCCAGCGGCCGGGCTCGGGAGACCCAGTACTTC.

Points on this clone: No DNA is shown, since the ends of the CDR3 on it are uncertain; the CDR3 is the one TCRdb lists. The rearrangement uses TRBV9 and TRBJ1-2; the D call in the table, TRBD1, was not verified against the DNA. The CDR3 is 14 residues long, ends included. CDR1 and CDR2 (germline): SGDLS, YYNGEE. Here the CDR3 reads CASSVVAGGNSHTF.

The chain employs TRBV10-3 and TRBJ1-2; the D gene is possibly TRBD1 (6 bases). V was clipped by 7 bases and J by 4 bases, with 16 bases between them. Germline CDR1 reads ENHRY; CDR2 reads SYGVKD. This CDR3 has 14 residues. The CDR3 sequence is CAITEGSGAYGYTF. In DNA form, the CDR3 reads TGTGCCATCACCGAGGGGTCAGGGGCCTATGGCTACACCTTC.

J is TRBJ2-5 and V is TRBV24-1, with 8 bases lining up with TRBD2. V lost 4 bases and J lost 3; bases outside the gene matches: 3. The CDR3 loop spans 14 amino acids. Germline V CDR1 and CDR2: KGHDR, SFDVKD. In nucleotides, the CDR3 is TGTGCCACCAGTGAACGGGGGGGTAAAGAGACCCAGTACTTC. Protein product: CATSERGGKETQYF.

V usage is TRBV7-8 and J usage is TRBJ2-7; 9 nucleotides line up with TRBD1. The V and J ends lost 3 bases and 5 bases, in that order; junction bases with no gene match: 5. Germline V gene lookup returns CDR1 SGHVS and CDR2 FQNEAQ. This CDR3 comprises 14 residues. CDR3 nucleotide sequence: TGTGCCAGCAGCTTCGGGACAGGGCAGCACGAGCAGTACTTC. Its translation: CASSFGTGQHEQYF.

The chain has TRBV24-1 and TRBJ1-2; D perhaps matches TRBD1 (5 bases). This CDR3 has 14 amino acids. The V and J ends lost 4 bases and 8 bases respectively, with 16 bases between them. Germline V gene data show CDR1 as KGHDR and CDR2 as SFDVKD. In nucleotides, the CDR3 is TGTGCCACCAGTGACCCGAAATCGACAGCCGGCTACACCTTC. This sequence encodes CATSDPKSTAGYTF.

The gene calls are TRBV6-2 or TRBV6-3 and TRBJ1-5; the D gene is possibly TRBD1 (5 bases). The CDR3 spans 15 residues. The germline gives CDR1 MNHEY, CDR2 SVGEGT. The V end was cut by 5 bases, the J end by 4 bases, with 15 bases between. Here the CDR3 reads CASSRTRVANQPQHF. Written as DNA, the CDR3 is TGTGCCAGCAGTCGTACCAGGGTGGCAAATCAGCCCCAGCATTTT.

Turning to this clone: Other DNA sequences in this sample translate to the same CDR3. The V call is TRBV5-1, the J call TRBJ2-7; D ambiguous. The CDR3 is 12 residues long. CDR1 SGHRS and CDR2 YFSETQ come from the germline V gene. Trimming removed 0 bases from V and 7 bases from J, with 8 bases in between. CDR3: CASSLEGYEQYF. The CDR3 region has the DNA TGCGCCAGCAGCTTGGAAGGATATGAGCAGTACTTC.

The chain employs TRBV6-6 and TRBJ2-7, with 12 nucleotides matching TRBD2. Germline V gene sequence: CDR1 MNHNY, CDR2 SVGAGI (reference sequence). V gave up 5 bases and J gave up 6 bases; unmatched junction bases: 5. This CDR3 region has 14 residues. For the CDR3, the DNA is TGTGCCAGCAGTACTAGCGGGGGGTTGTCCGAGCAGTACTTC. Encoded protein: CASSTSGGLSEQYF.

V and J are TRBV7-2 and TRBJ1-2, with D possibly being TRBD1 (5 bases). The germline V gene has CDR1 SGHTA and CDR2 FQGNSA. The ends were cut back, 6 bases at V and 8 bases at J, with 13 bases in the middle. The CDR3 length is 12 residues. CDR3 region: CASSRDFGGYTF. Written as DNA, the CDR3 is TGTGCCAGCAGTCGGGACTTCGGAGGCTACACCTTC.

In regard to this clone: The junction does not match germline at one end; this may be a read error. This chain uses TRBV7-2 with TRBJ1-2, with TRBD1 matching 7 bases. This CDR3 contains 16 residues. The V gene's germline CDR1 is SGHTA and CDR2 FQGNSA. The CDR3 DNA reads TGTGCCAGCAGCTTAGCGCGGAGTGACAGGGAACTCGGCTGCACCTTC. It yields the protein CASSLARSDRELGCTF.

V is TRBV5-1 and J is TRBJ1-3; the D is unclear. The CDR3 has 15 amino acids. Trimming took 3 bases from V and 0 from J, leaving 10 bases between them. Germline values: CDR1 SGHRS, CDR2 YFSETQ. DNA for the CDR3: TGCGCCAGCAGCTCGGATCCTCGCTCTGGAAACACCATATATTTT. Protein sequence: CASSSDPRSGNTIYF.

This chain joins TRBV5-1 and TRBJ2-7, with 7 bases identical to TRBD2. Trimming took 3 bases from V and 0 from J; bases not matched to a gene: 3. Germline CDR1 and CDR2: SGHRS and YFSETQ. CDR3 length: 14 residues. In nucleotides, the CDR3 is TGCGCCAGCAGCTACCGCGGGGGCTCCTACGAGCAGTACTTC. Protein sequence: CASSYRGGSYEQYF. The full variable domain, in which reference TRBV5-1 and TRBJ2-7 provide the parts outside the CDR3, is KAGVTQTPRYLIKTRGQQVTLSCSPISGHRSVSWYQQTPGQGLQFLFEYFSETQRNKGNFPGRFSGRQFSNSRSEMNVSTLELGDSALYLCASSYRGGSYEQYFGPGTRLTVT.

The chain is built from TRBV6-2 or TRBV6-3 and TRBJ2-7, with 12 bases that match TRBD2. The CDR3 covers 16 residues. V was clipped by 2 bases and J by 5 bases; unmatched bases: 7. Germline loops: CDR1 MNHEY, CDR2 SVGEGT. The CDR3, as DNA: TGTGCCAGCAGTTACCTAGCGGGGGGGCCTTCGAACGAGCAGTACTTC. It yields the protein CASSYLAGGPSNEQYF.

The chain employs TRBV18 and TRBJ1-3; 7 bases agree with TRBD1. This CDR3 region has 15 residues. Germline V gives CDR1 KGHSH, CDR2 LQKENI. V trimming: 3 bases; J trimming: 2 bases; junction bases outside the gene matches: 4. The CDR3 bases are TGTGCCAGCTCACCGAGCGGGACAGCTGGAAACACCATATATTTT. Amino acid sequence: CASSPSGTAGNTIYF.

The V and J genes are TRBV2 and TRBJ2-5; possibly TRBD1 or TRBD2 for D (5 bases each). From germline, CDR1 is SNHLY and CDR2 FYNNEI. The CDR3 totals 13 residues. Trimming took off 8 bases at V and 5 bases at J, with 15 bases between the two ends. The CDR3 sequence: CASVGTSRETQYF. CDR3 bases: TGTGCCAGCGTAGGGACCTCACGGGAGACCCAGTACTTC.

The gene calls are TRBV9 and TRBJ1-1; 8 bases align to TRBD1. Germline CDR1 is SGDLS and CDR2 is YYNGEE. The V and J ends lost 3 bases and 1 base, in that order; junction bases with no gene match: 5. The CDR3 loop spans 15 amino acids. The CDR3 spells CASSAITGGNTEAFF. CDR3 nucleotide sequence: TGTGCCAGCAGCGCTATCACAGGGGGGAACACTGAAGCTTTCTTT.

The V gene is TRBV7-8, the J gene TRBJ2-5; TRBD2 agrees at 14 bases. V gave up 1 base and J gave up 4 bases; unmatched junction bases: 8. CDR1 and CDR2 (germline): SGHVS, FQNEAQ. The CDR3 sequence is 18 residues long. This CDR3 reads CASSLGGLAGAMGETQYF. The DNA of the CDR3 is TGTGCCAGCAGCTTAGGGGGACTAGCGGGGGCCATGGGAGAGACCCAGTACTTC.

This chain links TRBV5-1 with TRBJ2-7, with 10 nucleotides matching TRBD1. From germline, CDR1 is SGHRS and CDR2 YFSETQ. J was trimmed by 6 bases and V by 0 bases; bases with no gene match: 6. CDR3 size: 15 residues. The CDR3: CASSLGGQGSVEQYF. As DNA, the CDR3 is TGCGCCAGCAGCTTGGGGGGACAGGGGTCGGTCGAGCAGTACTTC.

The CDR3, as DNA: TGCGCCAGCAGCCCGAAGGTTAAGGAGTACTCACCCCTCCACTTT. This sequence encodes CASSPKVKEYSPLHF. The gene calls are TRBV5-1 and TRBJ1-6, with D unresolved. The CDR3 is made up of 15 amino acids. Germline V gene lookup returns CDR1 SGHRS and CDR2 YFSETQ. Trimming took 4 bases from V and 10 from J, leaving 18 bases between them.

This chain joins TRBV7-2 and TRBJ2-1; TRBD2 matches 8 bases. Trimming removed 3 bases from V and 7 bases from J; junction bases left unmatched: 8. Germline CDR1 and CDR2: SGHTA and FQGNSA. The CDR3 spans 15 residues. CDR3 bases: TGTGCCAGCAGCTTTTATCGGGGGGGTCAGAATGAGCAGTTCTTC. As protein: CASSFYRGGQNEQFF.

The rearrangement links TRBV28 to TRBJ1-4, with D possibly TRBD1 on 5 matching bases. The V and J ends lost 7 bases and 10 bases respectively, with 19 bases between them. Germline-derived CDR1 and CDR2 are MDHEN and SYDVKM. The CDR3 runs 14 residues. DNA for the CDR3: TGTGCCAGCACCCCCCGGGGGACGACTGGAAAACTGTTTTTT. It codes for CASTPRGTTGKLFF.

The chain joins TRBV2 to TRBJ2-3, with 10 positions matching TRBD2. The V gene's germline CDR1 is SNHLY and CDR2 FYNNEI. The CDR3 consists of 16 residues. J gave up 6 bases and V 3 bases, and 9 bases lay outside the gene matches. The CDR3 protein is CASSEGAGGPSDTQYF. CDR3 nucleotide sequence: TGTGCCAGCAGTGAGGGAGCGGGGGGGCCGTCCGATACGCAGTATTTT. The full variable domain, in which reference TRBV2 and TRBJ2-3 provide the parts outside the CDR3, is EPEVTQTPSHQVTQMGQEVILRCVPISNHLYFYWYRQILGQKVEFLVSFYNNEISEKSEIFDDQFSVERPDGSNFTLKIRSTKLEDSAMYFCASSEGAGGPSDTQYFGPGTRLTVL.

In its sample, this clone was seen once. The gene calls are TRBV11-3 and TRBJ2-7; no clear D. Germline V gene sequence: CDR1 SGHNT, CDR2 YENEEA. This CDR3 has 14 residues. Trimming shortened V by 0 bases and J by 6 bases, and 12 bases separated the two germline ends. The CDR3 is CASSLDGRKSEQYF. CDR3 bases: TGTGCCAGCAGCTTAGATGGCAGGAAGAGCGAGCAGTACTTC.